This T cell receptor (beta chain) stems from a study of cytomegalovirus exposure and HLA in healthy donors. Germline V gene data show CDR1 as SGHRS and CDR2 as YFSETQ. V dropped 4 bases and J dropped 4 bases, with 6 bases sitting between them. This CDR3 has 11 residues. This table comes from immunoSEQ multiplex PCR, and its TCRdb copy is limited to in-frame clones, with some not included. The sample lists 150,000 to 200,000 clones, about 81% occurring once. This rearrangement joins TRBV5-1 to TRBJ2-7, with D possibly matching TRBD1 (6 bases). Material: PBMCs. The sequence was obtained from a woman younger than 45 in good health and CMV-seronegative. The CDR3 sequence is CASSGQYEQYF. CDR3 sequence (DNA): TGCGCCAGCAGCGGACAGTACGAGCAGTACTTC.